This TCR beta chain was captured by sequencing in a study of CD8+ T cells in alopecia areata. This clone has only a few counts. Its antigen is not identified. Study-level points and caveats: In lesional scalp, particularly from alopecia totalis/universalis, clonality was higher than in normal scalp.

This CDR3 is 14 amino acids long. Trimming removed 8 bases from V and 6 bases from J; junction bases left unmatched: 10. CDR1 is SNHLY and CDR2 is FYNNEI in the germline V gene. Extraction and reverse transcription of RNA yielded cDNA as the sequencing template. The assay was immunoSEQ multiplex PCR, and TCRdb's table has in-frame clones only and misses some. The table includes 65,000 to 75,000 clones, more than 40% detected once. The starting material was CD8+ T cells sorted from blood, obtained at week 0. This chain connects TRBV2 to TRBJ2-3; TRBD2 aligns across 8 bases. This sequence originates from a human donor with alopecia areata. The CDR3 coding sequence is TGTGCCAGCGTTAATAGCGGGATAGGGGATACGCAGTATTTT. Residues: CASVNSGIGDTQYF.